Presented here are 10 T cell receptor beta chains from one specimen sequenced in a study of blood T cell repertoires in COVID-19. TCRdb keeps only in-frame clones here, not all; method: immunoSEQ multiplex PCR. The table has some 210,000 clones, about nine tenths seen once. The sequencing sample was made of PBMCs or T cells enriched from blood (not recorded which). Source of these receptors: a man aged 18 to 29 with acute COVID-19.

CDR3 sequence reads: CASSGKGWGNGEKLFF. CDR3 DNA: TGTGCCAGCAGCGGCAAAGGATGGGGCAACGGGGAAAAACTGTTTTTT. The rearrangement links TRBV9 to TRBJ1-4; possible D gene TRBD1, 5 bases. Per germline, CDR1 SGDLS and CDR2 YYNGEE. The V gene lost 3 bases and the J gene lost 8 bases, with 20 bases spanning the gap. This CDR3 contains 16 residues.

This rearrangement joins TRBV9 to TRBJ2-3; D perhaps matches TRBD2 (6 bases). Germline lookup yields CDR1 SGDLS and CDR2 YYNGEE. V lost 1 base, J lost 2 bases, and 11 bases lay in between. This CDR3 is built from 15 residues. The CDR3 spells CASSVRSGFTDTQYF. CDR3 nucleotide sequence: TGTGCCAGCAGCGTACGAAGCGGGTTCACAGATACGCAGTATTTT.

The V and J genes are TRBV4-1 and TRBJ2-1; TRBD2 matches 13 bases. Trimming at V came to 5 bases and at J to 8 bases, leaving 9 bases not matched to a gene. This CDR3 contains 16 residues. Germline V gives CDR1 MGHRA, CDR2 YSYEKL. The CDR3 protein is CASSGSGTSGTYEQFF. The CDR3 region has the DNA TGCGCCAGCAGCGGTTCCGGGACTAGCGGGACGTATGAGCAGTTCTTC.

The gene calls are TRBV10-3 and TRBJ2-5; TRBD2 aligns across 8 bases. Germline V gives CDR1 ENHRY, CDR2 SYGVKD. V lost 3 bases, J lost 4 bases, and 10 bases stayed unmatched. This CDR3 spans 16 amino acids. CDR3 in amino acids: CAISDHSGTGGETQYF. The CDR3, as DNA: TGTGCCATCAGTGACCATAGCGGGACCGGGGGAGAGACCCAGTACTTC.

V usage is TRBV6-1 and J usage is TRBJ1-2, with a tentative D call TRBD1 (6 bases). The CDR3 covers 14 residues. V gave up 2 bases and J gave up 4 bases, with 11 bases separating them. Germline V gene sequence: CDR1 MNHNS, CDR2 SASEGT. The CDR3 sequence: CASSEIRGTYGYTF. In nucleotides, the CDR3 is TGTGCCAGCAGTGAAATCAGGGGAACCTATGGCTACACCTTC.

The rearrangement uses TRBV12-5 and TRBJ2-1; D is unclear. The length of the CDR3 is 13 residues. Trimming took 2 bases from V and 5 from J, leaving 7 bases between them. Germline V lookup: CDR1 LGHNT, CDR2 FRNRAP. CDR3 sequence: CASGLPGDNEQFF. The DNA of the CDR3 is TGTGCTAGTGGTTTGCCCGGAGACAATGAGCAGTTCTTC.

This chain uses TRBV6-1 with TRBJ1-2, with D perhaps TRBD1 (6 bases). V lost 1 base to trimming and J lost 7 bases, with 16 bases between them. Germline V gives CDR1 MNHNS, CDR2 SASEGT. There are 15 residues in the CDR3. The CDR3 sequence is CASSEGRTAGSGYTF. In DNA, the CDR3 is TGTGCCAGCAGTGAAGGTCGGACAGCGGGATCTGGCTACACCTTC.

Concerning this clone: The junction and the germline gene differ at one end; a read error may be behind it. CDR3 in amino acids: CASSPGQNNHPQHF. The CDR3 DNA sequence: TGTGCCAGCAGCCCGGGACAGAACAATCATCCCCAGCATTTT. The chain employs TRBV7-2 and TRBJ1-5; 7 nucleotides agree with TRBD1. This CDR3 contains 14 residues. Germline V gene sequence: CDR1 SGHTA, CDR2 FQGNSA.

V usage is TRBV5-5 and J usage is TRBJ2-5, with D possibly being TRBD2 (6 bases). Trimming cost V 2 bases and J 9 bases, with 14 bases left between them. In germline, CDR1 is SGHKS, CDR2 YYEKEE (reference sequence). The CDR3 spans 13 residues. In DNA, the CDR3 is TGTGCCAGCAGCTTATTAGCGGAAAGGGCCCAGTACTTC. This encodes CASSLLAERAQYF.

This clone was detected only once. This chain connects TRBV7-4 to TRBJ2-3; the match to TRBD2 covers 9 bases. V lost 1 base, J lost 3 bases, and 5 bases stayed unmatched. Germline lookup yields CDR1 SGHVT and CDR2 SQSDAQ. The CDR3 is 16 residues long. The DNA of the CDR3 is TGTGCCAGCAGCTTAGTTCGCGGGAGGGGTACAGATACGCAGTATTTT. As protein: CASSLVRGRGTDTQYF. The variable domain in full, with the rest retrieved from reference TRBV7-4 and TRBJ2-3, is GAGVSQSPRYKVAKRGRDVALRCDSISGHVTLYWYRQTLGQGSEVLTYSQSDAQRDKSGRPSGRFSAERPERSVSTLKIQRTEQGDSAVYLCASSLVRGRGTDTQYFGPGTRLTVL.